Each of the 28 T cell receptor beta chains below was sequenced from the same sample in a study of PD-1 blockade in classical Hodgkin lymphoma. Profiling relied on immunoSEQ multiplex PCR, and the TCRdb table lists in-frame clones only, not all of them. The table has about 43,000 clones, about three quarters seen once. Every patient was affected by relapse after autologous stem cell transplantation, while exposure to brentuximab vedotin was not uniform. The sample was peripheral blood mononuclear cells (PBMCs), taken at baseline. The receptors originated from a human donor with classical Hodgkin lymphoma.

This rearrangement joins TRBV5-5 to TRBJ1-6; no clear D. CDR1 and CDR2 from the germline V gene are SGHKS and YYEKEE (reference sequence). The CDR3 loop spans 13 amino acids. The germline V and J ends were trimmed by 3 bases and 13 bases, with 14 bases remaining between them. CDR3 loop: CASSSVPNRPLHF. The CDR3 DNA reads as TGTGCCAGCAGCTCTGTACCGAATAGGCCCCTCCACTTT.

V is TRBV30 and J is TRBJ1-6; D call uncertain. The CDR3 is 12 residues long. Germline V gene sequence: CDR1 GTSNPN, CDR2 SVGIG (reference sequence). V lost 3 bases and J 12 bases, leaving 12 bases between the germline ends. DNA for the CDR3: TGTGCCTGGAGCGACGAATCCCGACCCCTCCACTTT. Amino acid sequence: CAWSDESRPLHF.

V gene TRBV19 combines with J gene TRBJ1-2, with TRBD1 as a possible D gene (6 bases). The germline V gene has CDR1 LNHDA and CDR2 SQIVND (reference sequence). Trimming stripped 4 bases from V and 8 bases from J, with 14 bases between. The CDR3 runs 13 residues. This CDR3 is CASSNQGKGGYTF. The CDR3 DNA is TGTGCCAGTAGTAACCAGGGGAAGGGGGGCTACACCTTC.

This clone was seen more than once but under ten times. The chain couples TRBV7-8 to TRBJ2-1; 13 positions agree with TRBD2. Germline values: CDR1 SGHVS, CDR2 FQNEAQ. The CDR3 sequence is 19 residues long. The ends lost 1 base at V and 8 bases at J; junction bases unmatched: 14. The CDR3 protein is CASSLEIGLAGVSLDEQFF. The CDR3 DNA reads TGTGCCAGCAGCTTAGAAATCGGACTAGCGGGAGTCAGTTTGGATGAGCAGTTCTTC.

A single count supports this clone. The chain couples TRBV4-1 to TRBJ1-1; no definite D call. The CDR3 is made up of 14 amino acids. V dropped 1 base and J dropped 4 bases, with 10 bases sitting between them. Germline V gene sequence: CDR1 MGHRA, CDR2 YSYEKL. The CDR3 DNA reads TGCGCCAGCAGCCAAGTATCGACCGGCACTGAAGCTTTCTTT. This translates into CASSQVSTGTEAFF.

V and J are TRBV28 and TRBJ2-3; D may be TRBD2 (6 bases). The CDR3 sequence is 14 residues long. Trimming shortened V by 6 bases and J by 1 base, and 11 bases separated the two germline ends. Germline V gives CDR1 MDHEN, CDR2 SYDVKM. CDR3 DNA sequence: TGTGCCAGCAGGCGCCCTAGCGGCACAGATACGCAGTATTTT. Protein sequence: CASRRPSGTDTQYF.

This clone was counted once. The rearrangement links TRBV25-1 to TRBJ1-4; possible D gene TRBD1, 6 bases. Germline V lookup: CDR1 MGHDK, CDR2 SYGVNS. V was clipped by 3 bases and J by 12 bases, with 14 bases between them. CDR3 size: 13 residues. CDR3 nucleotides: TGTGCCAGCAGTGACCGGGGACATTGGGAACTGTTTTTT. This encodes CASSDRGHWELFF.

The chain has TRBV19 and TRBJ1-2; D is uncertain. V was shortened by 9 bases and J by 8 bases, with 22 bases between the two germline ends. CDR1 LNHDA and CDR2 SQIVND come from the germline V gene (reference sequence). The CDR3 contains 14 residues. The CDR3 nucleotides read TGTGCCAGCTCCCTATGGGAGGCAGGAAGCGGCTACACCTTC. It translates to CASSLWEAGSGYTF.

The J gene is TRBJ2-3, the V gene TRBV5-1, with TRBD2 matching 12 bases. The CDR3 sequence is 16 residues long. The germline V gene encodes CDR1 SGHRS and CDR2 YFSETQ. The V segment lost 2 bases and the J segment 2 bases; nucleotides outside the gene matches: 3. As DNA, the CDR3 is TGCGCCAGCAGCTTACTAGCGGGGGGATACACAGATACGCAGTATTTT. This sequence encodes CASSLLAGGYTDTQYF.

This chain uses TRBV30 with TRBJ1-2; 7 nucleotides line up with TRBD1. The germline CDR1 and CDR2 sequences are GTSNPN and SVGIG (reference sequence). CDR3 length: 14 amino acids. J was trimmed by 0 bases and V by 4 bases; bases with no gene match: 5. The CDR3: CAWNRGPSNYGYTF. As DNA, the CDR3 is TGTGCCTGGAACAGGGGCCCCTCTAACTATGGCTACACCTTC.

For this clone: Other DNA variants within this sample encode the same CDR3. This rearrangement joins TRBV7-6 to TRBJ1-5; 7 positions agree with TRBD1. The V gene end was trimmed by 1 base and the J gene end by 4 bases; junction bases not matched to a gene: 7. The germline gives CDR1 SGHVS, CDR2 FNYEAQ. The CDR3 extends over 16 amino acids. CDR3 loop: CASSLGGDRRNQPQHF. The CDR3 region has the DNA TGTGCCAGCAGCTTAGGGGGGGACAGACGGAATCAGCCCCAGCATTTT.

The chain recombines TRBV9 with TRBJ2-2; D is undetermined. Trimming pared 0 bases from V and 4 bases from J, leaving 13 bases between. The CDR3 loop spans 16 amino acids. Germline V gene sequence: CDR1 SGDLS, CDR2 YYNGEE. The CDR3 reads CASSVAEGWRTGELFF. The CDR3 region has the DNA TGTGCCAGCAGCGTAGCTGAAGGGTGGCGCACCGGGGAGCTGTTTTTT.

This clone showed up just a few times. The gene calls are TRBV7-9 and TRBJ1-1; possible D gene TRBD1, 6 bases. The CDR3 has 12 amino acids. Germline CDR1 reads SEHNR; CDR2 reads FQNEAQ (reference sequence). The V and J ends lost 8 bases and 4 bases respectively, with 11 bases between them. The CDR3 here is CASGRGRTEAFF. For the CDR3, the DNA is TGTGCCAGCGGCAGGGGTCGCACTGAAGCTTTCTTT. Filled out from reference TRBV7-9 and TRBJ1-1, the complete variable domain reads DTGVSQNPRHKITKRGQNVTFRCDPISEHNRLYWYRQTLGQGPEFLTYFQNEAQLEKSRLLSDRFSAERPKGSFSTLEIQRTEQGDSAMYLCASGRGRTEAFFGQGTRLTVV.

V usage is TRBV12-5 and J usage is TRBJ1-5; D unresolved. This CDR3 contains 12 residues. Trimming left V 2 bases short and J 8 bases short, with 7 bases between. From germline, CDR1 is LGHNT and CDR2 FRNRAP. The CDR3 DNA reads TGTGCTAGTGGTTTGCCCTCCAAGCCCCAGCATTTT. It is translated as CASGLPSKPQHF.

The CDR3 bases are TGTGCCAGCTCACCAGTACACGGGACGGACTATGGCTACACCTTC. Translation gives CASSPVHGTDYGYTF. The chain carries TRBV18 and TRBJ1-2, with TRBD1 as a possible D gene (5 bases). Trimming took 2 bases from V and 3 from J, leaving 13 bases between them. The CDR3 length is 15 residues. Per the germline V gene, CDR1 is KGHSH and CDR2 is LQKENI.

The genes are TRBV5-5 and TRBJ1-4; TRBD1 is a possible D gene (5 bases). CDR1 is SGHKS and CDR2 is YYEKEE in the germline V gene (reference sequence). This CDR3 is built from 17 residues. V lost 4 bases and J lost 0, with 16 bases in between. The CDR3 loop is CASSLKPTVATNEKLFF. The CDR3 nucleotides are TGTGCCAGCAGCCTAAAACCGACAGTAGCAACTAATGAAAAACTGTTTTTT.

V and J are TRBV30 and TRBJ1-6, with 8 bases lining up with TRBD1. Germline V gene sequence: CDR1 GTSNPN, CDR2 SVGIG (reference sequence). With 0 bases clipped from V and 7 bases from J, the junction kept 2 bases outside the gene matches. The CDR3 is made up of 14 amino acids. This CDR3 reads CAWSVGTGNSPLHF. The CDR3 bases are TGTGCCTGGAGTGTAGGGACAGGAAATTCACCCCTCCACTTT.

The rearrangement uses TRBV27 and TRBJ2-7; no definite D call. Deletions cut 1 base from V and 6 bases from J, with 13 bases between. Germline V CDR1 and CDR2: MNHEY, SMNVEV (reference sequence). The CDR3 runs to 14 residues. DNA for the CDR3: TGTGCCAGCAGTTTATTAGGTAGATCGGTCGAGCAGTACTTC. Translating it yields CASSLLGRSVEQYF.

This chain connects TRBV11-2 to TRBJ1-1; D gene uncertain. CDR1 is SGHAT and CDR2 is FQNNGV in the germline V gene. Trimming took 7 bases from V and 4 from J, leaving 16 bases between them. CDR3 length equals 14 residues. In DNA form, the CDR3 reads TGTGCCAGCAACCTCGCGGGGAGCGGCACTGAAGCTTTCTTT. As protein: CASNLAGSGTEAFF.

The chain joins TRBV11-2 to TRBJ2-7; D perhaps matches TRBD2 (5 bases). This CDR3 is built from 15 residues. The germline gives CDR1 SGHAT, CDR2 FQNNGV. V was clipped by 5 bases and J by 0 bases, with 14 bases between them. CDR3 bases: TGTGCCAGCAGCAAAGGAGGCTGGAGCTCCTACGAGCAGTACTTC. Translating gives CASSKGGWSSYEQYF. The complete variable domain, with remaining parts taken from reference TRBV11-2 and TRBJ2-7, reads EAGVAQSPRYKIIEKRQSVAFWCNPISGHATLYWYQQILGQGPKLLIQFQNNGVVDDSQLPKDRFSAERLKGVDSTLKIQPAKLEDSAVYLCASSKGGWSSYEQYFGPGTRLTVT.

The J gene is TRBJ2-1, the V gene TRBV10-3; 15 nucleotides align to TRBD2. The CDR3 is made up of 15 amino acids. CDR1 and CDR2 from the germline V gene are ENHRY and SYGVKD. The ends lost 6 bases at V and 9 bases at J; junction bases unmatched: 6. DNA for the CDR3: TGTGCCATCAGCGGGACTAGCGGGGGGTGGGGTGAGCAGTTCTTC. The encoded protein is CAISGTSGGWGEQFF.

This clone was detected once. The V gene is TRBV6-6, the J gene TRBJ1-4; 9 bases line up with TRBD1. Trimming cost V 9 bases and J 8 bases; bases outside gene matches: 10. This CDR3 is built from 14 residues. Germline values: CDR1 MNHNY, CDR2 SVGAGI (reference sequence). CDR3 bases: TGTGCCAGTACCACACAGGGGGCGGCGGAAAAACTGTTTTTT. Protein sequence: CASTTQGAAEKLFF.

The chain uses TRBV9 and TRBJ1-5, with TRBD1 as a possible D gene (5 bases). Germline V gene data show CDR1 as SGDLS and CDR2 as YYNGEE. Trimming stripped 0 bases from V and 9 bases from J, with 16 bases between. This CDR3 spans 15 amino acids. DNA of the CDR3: TGTGCCAGCAGCGTAGGGGGCCAGGCCTTTGGGCCCCAGCATTTT. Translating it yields CASSVGGQAFGPQHF.

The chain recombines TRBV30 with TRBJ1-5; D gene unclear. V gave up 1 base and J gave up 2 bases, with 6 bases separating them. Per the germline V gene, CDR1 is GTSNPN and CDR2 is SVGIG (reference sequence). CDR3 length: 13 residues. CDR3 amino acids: CAWSGTGNQPQHF. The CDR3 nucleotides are TGTGCCTGGAGTGGAACAGGCAATCAGCCCCAGCATTTT. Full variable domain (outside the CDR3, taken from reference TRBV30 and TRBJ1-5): SQTIHQWPATLVQPVGSPLSLECTVEGTSNPNLYWYRQAAGRGLQLLFYSVGIGQISSEVPQNLSASRPQDRQFILSSKKLLLSDSGFYLCAWSGTGNQPQHFGDGTRLSIL.

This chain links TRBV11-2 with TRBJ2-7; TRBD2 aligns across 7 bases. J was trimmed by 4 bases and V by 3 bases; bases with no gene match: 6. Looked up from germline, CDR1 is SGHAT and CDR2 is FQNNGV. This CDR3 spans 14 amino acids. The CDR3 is CASSFGGRKYEQYF. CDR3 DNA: TGTGCCAGCAGCTTCGGCGGGAGAAAGTACGAGCAGTACTTC. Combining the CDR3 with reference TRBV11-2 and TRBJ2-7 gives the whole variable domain EAGVAQSPRYKIIEKRQSVAFWCNPISGHATLYWYQQILGQGPKLLIQFQNNGVVDDSQLPKDRFSAERLKGVDSTLKIQPAKLEDSAVYLCASSFGGRKYEQYFGPGTRLTVT.

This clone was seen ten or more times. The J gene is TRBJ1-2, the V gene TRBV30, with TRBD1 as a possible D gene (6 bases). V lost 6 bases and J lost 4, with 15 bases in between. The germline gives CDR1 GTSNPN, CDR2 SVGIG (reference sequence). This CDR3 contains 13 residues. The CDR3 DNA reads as TGTGCCTGCAACAGGGCCAGGGGCTATGGCTACACCTTC. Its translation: CACNRARGYGYTF.

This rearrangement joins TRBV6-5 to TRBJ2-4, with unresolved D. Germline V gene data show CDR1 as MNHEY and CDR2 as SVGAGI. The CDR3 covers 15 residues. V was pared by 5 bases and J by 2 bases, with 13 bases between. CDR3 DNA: TGTGCCAGCAGTCTGAGCCGGTCTACCAAAAACATTCAGTACTTC. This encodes CASSLSRSTKNIQYF.

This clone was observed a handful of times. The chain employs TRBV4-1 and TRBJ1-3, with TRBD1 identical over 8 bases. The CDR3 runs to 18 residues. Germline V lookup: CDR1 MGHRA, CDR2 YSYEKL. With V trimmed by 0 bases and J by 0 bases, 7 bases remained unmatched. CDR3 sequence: CASSQEEGRGLSGNTIYF. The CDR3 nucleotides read TGCGCCAGCAGCCAAGAGGAGGGCAGGGGGCTCTCTGGAAACACCATATATTTT.